This record covers a single T cell receptor beta chain. The antigen this receptor binds is unknown. No clone much larger than this one lies a single base away; base qualities are absent. Per the publication, the treatment or condition label means: preoperative locoregional IRX-2 cytokine immunotherapy. The samples were obtained from a phase Ib study in which preoperative, locoregional IRX-2 cytokine immunotherapy intended to prime immune responses was tested. The donors were early-stage breast cancer patients who were given IRX-2 prior to surgery. This record comes from a study of preoperative IRX-2 immunotherapy in early breast cancer (dated by TCRdb to between 2019 and 2020). Library preparation used the immunoSEQ multiplex PCR assay. TCRdb's version of the immuneACCESS table is confined to in-frame rearrangements and falls short of the full clone set. An unresolved V gene accounts for under half of the shortfall where checked; the remainder is of unknown origin. The sample has about 29,000 clones on record, 90% of them singletons. The ten largest clones capture 9.8% of the sample.

The CDR3 covers 14 residues, taking in both the cysteine and the phenylalanine. The sequence is cut down to CDR3 DNA, 42 bases in frame from base 1. For CDR1 and CDR2, the germline V gene lists ENHRY and SYGVKD. V ends up 6 bases short and J 6 bases short, with an unmatched junction base count of 6. This sample was taken from a patient treated with IRX-2 immunotherapy. The sequence links TRBV10-3 to TRBJ2-7, and TRBD2 matches 12 of the central bases. The sequence was obtained from a human donor with breast cancer. The DNA reads as follows: TGTGCCATCAGCCCTAGCGGGAGGGCCACCGAGCAGTACTTC. This encodes CAISPSGRATEQYF.